This T cell receptor (beta chain) came from a study of T cells after yellow fever vaccination. Overall study context: SMART-Seq v4 Ultra Low Input served to prepare low-cell-number fractions.

The CDR3 runs to 15 residues. Trimming cost V 4 bases and J 0 bases; bases outside gene matches: 6. Germline CDR1 reads LGHNA; CDR2 reads YSLEER. TCR cDNA, made by 5'RACE template switching, carried an added universal primer site and UMIs. TCRdb passed the 5' RACE reads through MiXCR, listing each CDR3 protein once. The table includes about 58,000 distinct CDR3 sequences, approximately 7% detected once. In this sample, this clonotype turned up a few times. The specimen comprised CD8+ T cells sorted from PBMCs, sampled on the day of the first yellow fever vaccination. This sequence originates from a man aged 18 to 29 who received the YFV17D yellow fever vaccine. The chain employs TRBV4-3 and TRBJ2-7, with 7 positions matching TRBD1. The CDR3 DNA reads as TGCGCCAGCAGCCGAGAGACAGGGTCCTCCTACGAGCAGTACTTC. Translation gives CASSRETGSSYEQYF.